The sequence of this T cell receptor beta chain was determined in a study of T cells in women clearing cervical HPV infection. About the study: Donors had HPV16-related CIN3 or worse; 2 had invasive cancer.

Worth noting for this clone: What it binds is unknown. The sequenced fragment ends 3 residues before the CDR3 boundary, so the rest is inferred from the germline J gene.

The CDR3 covers 17 residues. The germline V gene has CDR1 LNHDA and CDR2 SQIVND (reference sequence). Trimming took off 4 bases at V and 0 bases at J, with 15 bases between the two ends. TCRdb's table, derived via immunoSEQ multiplex PCR, lists solely in-frame clones and lacks some. This sample's clone table lists roughly 36,000 clones. Findings of the study overall: CIN3+ cases had significantly higher TCR richness than controls; evenness did not differ. Cases carried less TRBV6-7 than controls: about 0.1% versus 0.15%.

This rearrangement joins TRBV19 to TRBJ1-4; D ambiguous. The sample was blood buffy coat. This sequence originates from a woman between 18 and 69 years old with a cervical HPV16 infection that either progressed to CIN3+ or cleared (not recorded which). Partial CDR3 DNA: TGTGCCAGTAGTACCACGGGGATTGGAGCAACTAATGAAAAA. Protein product: CASSTTGIGATNEK. The full CDR3 protein reads CASSTTGIGATNEKLFF.